Shown below are 32 T cell receptor beta chains from a single sample sequenced in a study of blood T cell repertoires in COVID-19. Sequencing used immunoSEQ multiplex PCR; TCRdb keeps in-frame clones, though not all of them. Of over 200,000 clones in the sample, over 75% were seen once. Sequencing was carried out using PBMCs or T cells enriched from blood (not recorded which). The source is a man between 18 and 35 years old who had recovered from COVID-19.

The V call is TRBV28, the J call TRBJ2-5; a possible D gene is TRBD2 (6 bases). Germline V gene sequence: CDR1 MDHEN, CDR2 SYDVKM. CDR3 length equals 13 residues. V gave up 6 bases and J gave up 2 bases, with 10 bases separating them. The CDR3 loop is CASSLGGQETQYF. The DNA for the CDR3 is TGTGCCAGCAGCCTTGGGGGGCAAGAGACCCAGTACTTC.

The chain recombines TRBV18 with TRBJ1-1; 9 bases match TRBD1. CDR3 length equals 16 residues. Germline loops: CDR1 KGHSH, CDR2 LQKENI. The V gene end was trimmed by 5 bases and the J gene end by 7 bases; junction bases not matched to a gene: 14. The chain's CDR3 is CASSLQGAQNSDEAFF. The CDR3 coding sequence is TGTGCCAGCTCATTACAGGGGGCCCAAAATTCGGATGAAGCTTTCTTT. The full variable domain, its missing parts supplied by reference TRBV18 and TRBJ1-1, is NAGVMQNPRHLVRRRGQEARLRCSPMKGHSHVYWYRQLPEEGLKFMVYLQKENIIDESGMPKERFSAEFPKEGPSILRIQQVVRGDSAAYFCASSLQGAQNSDEAFFGQGTRLTVV.

The rearrangement joins TRBV11-3 to TRBJ1-1, with 7 bases matching TRBD1. V lost 2 bases to trimming and J lost 1 base; unmatched junction nucleotides: 1. Germline loops: CDR1 SGHNT, CDR2 YENEEA. This CDR3 contains 14 residues. The CDR3 loop reads CASSLRGQNTEAFF. The CDR3, as DNA: TGTGCCAGCAGCTTAAGGGGGCAGAACACTGAAGCTTTCTTT.

The chain uses TRBV19 and TRBJ2-7, with D tentatively TRBD2 (5 bases). CDR3 length: 14 residues. Germline values: CDR1 LNHDA, CDR2 SQIVND (reference sequence). V was clipped by 5 bases and J by 2 bases, with 13 bases between them. DNA for the CDR3: TGTGCCAGTAGTCCAACCGGGGATCCCTACGAGCAGTACTTC. Encoded protein: CASSPTGDPYEQYF.

The V and J genes are TRBV27 and TRBJ1-3; no definite D call. The CDR3 runs 13 residues. Germline V lookup: CDR1 MNHEY, CDR2 SMNVEV (reference sequence). V lost 4 bases, J lost 2 bases, and 6 bases lay in between. CDR3: CASSYTAGNTIYF. The CDR3 nucleotides are TGTGCCAGCAGTTATACGGCTGGAAACACCATATATTTT.

The V and J genes are TRBV5-6 and TRBJ2-2; TRBD2 agrees at 13 bases. The CDR3 runs 16 residues. Germline CDR1 reads SGHDT; CDR2 reads YYEEEE. V lost 4 bases and J lost 7; bases outside the gene matches: 7. CDR3 loop: CASSVWTSGRNGELFF. CDR3 nucleotide sequence: TGTGCCAGCAGCGTCTGGACTAGCGGGAGAAACGGGGAGCTGTTTTTT.

V and J are TRBV5-6 and TRBJ2-3; 12 nucleotides line up with TRBD2. The CDR3 has 18 residues. J was trimmed by 0 bases and V by 0 bases; bases with no gene match: 5. Germline CDR1 is SGHDT and CDR2 is YYEEEE. CDR3 DNA: TGTGCCAGCAGCTTGGGACTAGCGGGAGACTCTAGCACAGATACGCAGTATTTT. Translating it yields CASSLGLAGDSSTDTQYF.

The chain links TRBV5-6 to TRBJ1-2; the D is unclear. V was clipped by 5 bases and J by 0 bases, with 11 bases between them. The germline gives CDR1 SGHDT, CDR2 YYEEEE. This CDR3 contains 14 residues. CDR3 region: CASRSWGANYGYTF. For the CDR3, the DNA is TGTGCCAGCAGATCCTGGGGAGCTAACTATGGCTACACCTTC.

The V call is TRBV5-5, the J call TRBJ2-3; D gene unclear. Germline CDR1 SGHKS, CDR2 YYEKEE (reference sequence). The CDR3 spans 14 residues. V lost 0 bases and J 5 bases, leaving 10 bases between the germline ends. CDR3 loop: CASSLGVNLDTQYF. In DNA, the CDR3 is TGTGCCAGCAGCTTGGGAGTGAATTTAGATACGCAGTATTTT.

J is TRBJ2-7 and V is TRBV4-2, with 11 bases that match TRBD2. CDR3 length: 15 amino acids. Trimming took 4 bases from V and 3 from J; bases not matched to a gene: 5. From germline, CDR1 is LGHNA and CDR2 YNFKEQ. The CDR3, as DNA: TGTGCCAGCAGCCGAGGGACTAGCGGTGTCTACGAGCAGTACTTC. Protein: CASSRGTSGVYEQYF.

The chain joins TRBV3-1 (or the pseudogene TRBV3-2) to TRBJ1-1; tentative D call: TRBD1 (6 bases). The CDR3 extends over 16 amino acids. The germline V gene encodes CDR1 LGHDT and CDR2 YNNKEL (reference sequence). V lost 0 bases and J 4 bases, leaving 15 bases between the germline ends. CDR3 region: CASSQDYGGRATEAFF. CDR3 in DNA: TGTGCCAGCAGCCAAGATTACGGGGGGCGGGCCACTGAAGCTTTCTTT.

The V gene is TRBV7-8, the J gene TRBJ2-5; tentative D call: TRBD1 (5 bases). Germline-derived CDR1 and CDR2 are SGHVS and FQNEAQ. CDR3 length: 13 amino acids. Trimming took 3 bases from V and 6 from J, leaving 11 bases between them. CDR3 DNA: TGTGCCAGCAGCTTTTCGGCAGGGAAGACCCAGTACTTC. Amino acids: CASSFSAGKTQYF.

The rearrangement joins TRBV12-3 or TRBV12-4 to TRBJ2-1, with a tentative D call TRBD1 (5 bases). V lost 6 bases and J lost 12, with 18 bases in between. This CDR3 is 13 amino acids long. CDR3 in amino acids: CASRAYWGTGQFF. The CDR3 region has the DNA TGTGCCAGCAGGGCTTACTGGGGCACAGGGCAGTTCTTC.

Points on this clone: Other nucleotide sequences from this sample produce the same CDR3. This chain uses TRBV7-9 with TRBJ1-1; D gene unclear. Germline-derived CDR1 and CDR2 are SEHNR and FQNEAQ (reference sequence). V lost 4 bases and J lost 1, with 4 bases in between. CDR3 length: 12 residues. This CDR3 is CASSYRNTEAFF. DNA for the CDR3: TGTGCCAGCAGCTACAGGAACACTGAAGCTTTCTTT.

V and J are TRBV28 and TRBJ2-7, with 8 bases identical to TRBD1. The CDR3 covers 13 residues. Germline V gene lookup returns CDR1 MDHEN and CDR2 SYDVKM. V lost 5 bases and J lost 4; bases outside the gene matches: 4. The CDR3 reads CASSPYRGYEQYF. CDR3 nucleotides: TGTGCCAGCAGTCCCTACAGGGGGTACGAGCAGTACTTC.

This rearrangement joins TRBV4-2 to TRBJ2-7, with a tentative D call TRBD1 (6 bases). CDR3 length: 12 residues. The V end lost 0 bases, the J end lost 12 bases, and 12 bases lay between the germline ends. Germline lookup yields CDR1 LGHNA and CDR2 YNFKEQ. The CDR3 nucleotides are TGTGCCAGCAGCCAAGACGGCCGCAGGGGGTACTTC. It encodes CASSQDGRRGYF.

CDR3 sequence (DNA): TGTGCCAGCAGCCAAGATGGACGGGGAGGTCACAATGAGCAGTTCTTC. The encoded protein is CASSQDGRGGHNEQFF. The rearrangement joins TRBV3-1 (or the pseudogene TRBV3-2) to TRBJ2-1; D perhaps matches TRBD2 (6 bases). Between the trimmed V and J ends, which lost 0 bases and 5 bases, there was a span of 14 bases. There are 16 residues in the CDR3. The germline gives CDR1 LGHDT, CDR2 YNNKEL (reference sequence).

This chain uses TRBV12-3 or TRBV12-4 with TRBJ2-2; 7 bases map to TRBD2. The CDR3 totals 13 residues. V lost 3 bases, J lost 8 bases, and 3 bases stayed unmatched. The CDR3 reads CASSFGGGGELFF. CDR3 bases: TGTGCCAGCAGTTTCGGGGGAGGGGGGGAGCTGTTTTTT.

CDR3 DNA: TGTGCCAGCAGCCTCCGGACTAGCGCACAGAGTATCTACGAGCAGTACTTC. Translating gives CASSLRTSAQSIYEQYF. V gene TRBV13 combines with J gene TRBJ2-7; 9 bases fit TRBD2. The CDR3 spans 17 residues. Trimming removed 5 bases from V and 3 bases from J; junction bases left unmatched: 14. Germline V lookup: CDR1 PRHDT, CDR2 FYEKMQ (reference sequence).

The J gene is TRBJ1-1, the V gene TRBV13; TRBD1 might be the D (5 bases). With 0 bases removed from V and 7 bases from J, the gap between germline ends came to 6 bases. From germline, CDR1 is PRHDT and CDR2 FYEKMQ (reference sequence). This CDR3 is 12 amino acids long. This CDR3 reads CASSLGGHEAFF. The CDR3 nucleotides read TGTGCCAGCAGCTTAGGGGGGCATGAAGCTTTCTTT.

This chain uses TRBV5-1 with TRBJ2-2; weak D call: TRBD1 (5 bases). Germline V gene data show CDR1 as SGHRS and CDR2 as YFSETQ. The CDR3 contains 15 residues. The V end lost 1 base, the J end lost 5 bases, and 12 bases lay between the germline ends. The CDR3 DNA follows: TGCGCCAGCAGCTTGATTCAGGGAAGGACCGGGGAGCTGTTTTTT. Protein sequence: CASSLIQGRTGELFF.

This chain joins TRBV27 and TRBJ2-2; the match to TRBD1 covers 7 bases. Germline values: CDR1 MNHEY, CDR2 SMNVEV (reference sequence). The CDR3 sequence is 13 residues long. V shed 8 bases and J 2 bases; nucleotides not matched to a gene: 2. For the CDR3, the DNA is TGTGCCAGCGGGACAGCCAACACCGGGGAGCTGTTTTTT. Translating gives CASGTANTGELFF.

The CDR3 bases are TGTGCCAGCAGCAAAGGCGCTAGCGGGGGTAATTGCCCCACCTACGAGCAGTACTTC. Encoded protein: CASSKGASGGNCPTYEQYF. V gene TRBV21-1 combines with J gene TRBJ2-7; the DNA was not compared with TRBD2, the D call given in the table. TRBV21-1 is listed as a pseudogene. The CDR3 runs 19 residues.

The chain carries TRBV15 and TRBJ2-1, with 7 bases matching TRBD2. The J segment lost 8 bases and the V segment lost 9 bases, leaving 10 bases of the junction unmatched. Germline CDR1 is LNHNV and CDR2 is YYDKDF (reference sequence). The CDR3 is 13 residues long. The CDR3 bases are TGTGCCACGGAAGGACTAGTGGGGGATGAGCAGTTCTTC. Encoded protein: CATEGLVGDEQFF.

The chain carries TRBV3-1 (or the pseudogene TRBV3-2) and TRBJ2-7, with 8 bases lining up with TRBD1. Unmatched junction bases numbered 13, after V lost 4 bases and J lost 11 bases. Looked up from germline, CDR1 is LGHDT and CDR2 is YNNKEL (reference sequence). This CDR3 region has 14 residues. The CDR3 reads CASSPIFAGTGEYF. The CDR3, as DNA: TGTGCCAGCAGCCCAATCTTTGCCGGGACAGGAGAGTACTTC.

The rearrangement links TRBV7-6 to TRBJ2-2; TRBD1 matches at 8 bases. Trimming cost V 5 bases and J 5 bases; bases outside gene matches: 7. The length of the CDR3 is 15 residues. The germline V gene has CDR1 SGHVS and CDR2 FNYEAQ. Written as DNA, the CDR3 is TGTGCCAGCAGCGAAGGACAGGGTGGGACCGGGGAGCTGTTTTTT. Translating it yields CASSEGQGGTGELFF. The full variable domain, in which reference TRBV7-6 and TRBJ2-2 provide the parts outside the CDR3, is GAGVSQSPRYKVTKRGQDVALRCDPISGHVSLYWYRQALGQGPEFLTYFNYEAQQDKSGLPNDRFSAERPEGSISTLTIQRTEQRDSAMYRCASSEGQGGTGELFFGEGSRLTVL.

The CDR3 coding sequence is TGTGCCAGCAGCGTAAGTGGGGGGACAGGGTGGACAGATACGCAGTATTTT. Protein product: CASSVSGGTGWTDTQYF. V and J are TRBV9 and TRBJ2-3; 9 nucleotides align to TRBD1. Per the germline V gene, CDR1 is SGDLS and CDR2 is YYNGEE. There are 17 residues in the CDR3. The trim removed 1 base at V and 3 bases at J, leaving 9 bases unmatched.

This rearrangement joins TRBV14 to TRBJ2-3; no firm D call. CDR3 size: 14 residues. With 4 bases removed from V and 3 bases from J, the gap between germline ends came to 11 bases. Germline CDR1 and CDR2: SGHDN and FVKESK. Written as DNA, the CDR3 is TGTGCCAGCAGCCCGCTCGGAGTTACAGATACGCAGTATTTT. It codes for CASSPLGVTDTQYF.

This chain joins TRBV7-9 and TRBJ1-1, with D perhaps TRBD1 (6 bases). CDR3 length: 15 amino acids. Trimming shortened V by 2 bases and J by 5 bases, and 15 bases separated the two germline ends. Germline CDR1 reads SEHNR; CDR2 reads FQNEAQ (reference sequence). In nucleotides, the CDR3 is TGTGCCAGCAGCTTAATGGGGGGGCTACGGACTGAAGCTTTCTTT. It yields the protein CASSLMGGLRTEAFF.

The CDR3 region is CASSQGDYQETQYF. In DNA form, the CDR3 reads TGTGCCAGCAGCCAAGGGGACTACCAAGAGACCCAGTACTTC. This chain connects TRBV3-1 (or the pseudogene TRBV3-2) to TRBJ2-5, with D possibly matching TRBD2 (6 bases). This CDR3 is 14 amino acids long. Germline V gene sequence: CDR1 LGHDT, CDR2 YNNKEL (reference sequence). V lost 1 base, J lost 0 bases, and 6 bases lay in between.

J is TRBJ1-5 and V is TRBV6-5; D not certain. Trimming stripped 1 base from V and 4 bases from J, with 8 bases between. This CDR3 contains 14 residues. Per germline, CDR1 MNHEY and CDR2 SVGAGI. CDR3 sequence (DNA): TGTGCCAGCAGTTACTTCGGAGTTAATCAGCCCCAGCATTTT. Translated, it gives CASSYFGVNQPQHF.

V and J are TRBV20-1 and TRBJ2-7; tentatively, D is TRBD1 (6 bases). In germline, CDR1 is DFQATT, CDR2 SNEGSKA (reference sequence). This CDR3 spans 13 amino acids. V was shortened by 3 bases and J by 2 bases, with 11 bases between the two germline ends. For the CDR3, the DNA is TGCAGTGCTAGTTGGGACAAGACCTACGAGCAGTACTTC. The encoded protein is CSASWDKTYEQYF.